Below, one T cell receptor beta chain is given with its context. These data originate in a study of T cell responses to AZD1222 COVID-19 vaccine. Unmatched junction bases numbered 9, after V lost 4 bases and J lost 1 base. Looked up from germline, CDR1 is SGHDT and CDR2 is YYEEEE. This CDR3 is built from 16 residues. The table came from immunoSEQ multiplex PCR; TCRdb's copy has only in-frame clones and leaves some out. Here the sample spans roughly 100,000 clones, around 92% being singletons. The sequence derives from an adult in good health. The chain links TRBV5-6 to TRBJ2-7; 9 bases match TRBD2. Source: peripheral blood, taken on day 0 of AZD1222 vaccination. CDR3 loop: CASSLGLAQTSYEQYF. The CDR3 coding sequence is TGTGCCAGCAGCCTCGGACTAGCGCAAACTTCCTACGAGCAGTACTTC.